The clone carrying this T cell receptor (beta chain) has ten or more counts. The antigen is undetermined. The sample comes from a study of T cells in Graves' hyperthyroidism and ophthalmopathy. Template material for amplifying TCR beta CDR3 regions consisted of RNA transcripts. First-round RT-PCR targeting the TCR CDR3 was performed with the HTBI primer set. TCRdb independently ran MiXCR on the multiplex PCR reads; one entry per CDR3 protein. This table holds about 410,000 distinct CDR3 sequences, about 14% found once. In germline, CDR1 is SGHNT, CDR2 YYREEE (reference sequence). This CDR3 is built from 12 residues. V lost 3 bases, J lost 6 bases, and 10 bases lay in between. Findings and limits, study-wide: Also found in blood were most expanded thyroid clonotypes above 0.001. Ophthalmopathy, which appeared later, was predicted by the model a median 6.5 months before onset.

The chain links TRBV5-4 to TRBJ2-7; D not certain. Material: blood. This sequence was found in a woman under 40 with Graves' ophthalmopathy. The CDR3 loop reads CASSSDRREQYF. In nucleotides, the CDR3 is TGTGCCAGCAGCTCGGACCGACGCGAGCAGTACTTC. Drawing the rest from reference TRBV5-4 and TRBJ2-7, the complete variable domain is ETGVTQSPTHLIKTRGQQVTLRCSSQSGHNTVSWYQQALGQGPQFIFQYYREEENGRGNFPPRFSGLQFPNYSSELNVNALELDDSALYLCASSSDRREQYFGPGTRLTVT.